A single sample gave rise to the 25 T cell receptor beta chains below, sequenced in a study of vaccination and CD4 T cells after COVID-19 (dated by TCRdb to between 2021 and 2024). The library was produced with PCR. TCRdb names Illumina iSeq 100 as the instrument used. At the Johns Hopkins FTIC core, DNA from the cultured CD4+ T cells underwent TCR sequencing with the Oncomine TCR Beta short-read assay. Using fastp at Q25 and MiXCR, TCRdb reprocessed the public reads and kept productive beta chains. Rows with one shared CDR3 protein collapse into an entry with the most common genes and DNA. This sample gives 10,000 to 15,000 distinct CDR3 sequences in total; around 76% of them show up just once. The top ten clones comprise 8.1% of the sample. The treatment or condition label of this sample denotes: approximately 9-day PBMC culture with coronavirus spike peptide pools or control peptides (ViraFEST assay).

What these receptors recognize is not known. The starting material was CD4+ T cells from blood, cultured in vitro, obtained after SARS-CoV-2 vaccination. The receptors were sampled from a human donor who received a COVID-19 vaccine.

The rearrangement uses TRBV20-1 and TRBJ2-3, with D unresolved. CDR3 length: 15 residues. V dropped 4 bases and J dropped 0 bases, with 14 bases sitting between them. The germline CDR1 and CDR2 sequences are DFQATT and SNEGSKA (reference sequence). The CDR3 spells CSAIELNPSTDTQYF. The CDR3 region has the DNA TGCAGTGCTATCGAACTTAACCCTAGCACAGATACGCAGTATTTT.

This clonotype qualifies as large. The CDR3 sequence: CASSLVAGTSTDTQYF. CDR3 DNA sequence: TGTGCCAGCAGCTTAGTGGCAGGAACTAGCACAGATACGCAGTATTTT. The J gene is TRBJ2-3, the V gene TRBV7-8; no definite D call. Germline-derived CDR1 and CDR2 are SGHVS and FQNEAQ. The CDR3 consists of 16 residues. The V gene lost 1 base and the J gene lost 0 bases, with 11 bases spanning the gap.

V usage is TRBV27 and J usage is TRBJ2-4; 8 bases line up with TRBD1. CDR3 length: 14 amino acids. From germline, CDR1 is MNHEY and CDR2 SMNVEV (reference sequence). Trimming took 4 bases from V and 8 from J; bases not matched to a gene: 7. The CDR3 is CASSWTGRRDIQYF. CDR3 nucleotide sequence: TGTGCCAGCAGTTGGACAGGGAGAAGGGACATTCAGTACTTC.

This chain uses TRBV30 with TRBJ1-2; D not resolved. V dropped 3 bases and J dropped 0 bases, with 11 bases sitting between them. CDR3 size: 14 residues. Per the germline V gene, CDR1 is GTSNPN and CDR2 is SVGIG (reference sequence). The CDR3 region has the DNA TGTGCCTGGAGGCCAAAAGGAGCTAACTATGGCTACACCTTC. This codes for CAWRPKGANYGYTF.

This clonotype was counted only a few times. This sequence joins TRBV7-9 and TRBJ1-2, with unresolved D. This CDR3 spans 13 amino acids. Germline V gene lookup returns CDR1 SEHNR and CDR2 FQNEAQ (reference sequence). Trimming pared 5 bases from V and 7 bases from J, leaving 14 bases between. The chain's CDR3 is CASSEGVLAGYTF. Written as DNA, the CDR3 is TGTGCCAGCAGCGAAGGAGTTTTGGCTGGCTACACCTTC.

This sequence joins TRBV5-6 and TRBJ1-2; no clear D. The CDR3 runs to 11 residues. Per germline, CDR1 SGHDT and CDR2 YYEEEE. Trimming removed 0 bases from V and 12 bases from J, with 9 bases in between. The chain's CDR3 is CASSLGGLHTF. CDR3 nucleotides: TGTGCCAGCAGCTTGGGGGGTCTTCACACCTTC.

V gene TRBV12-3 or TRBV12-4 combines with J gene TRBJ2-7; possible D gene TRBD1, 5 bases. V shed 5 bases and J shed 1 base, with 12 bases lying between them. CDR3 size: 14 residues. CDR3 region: CASSRTGFSYEQYF. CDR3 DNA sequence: TGTGCCAGCAGTCGAACAGGATTTTCCTACGAGCAGTACTTC.

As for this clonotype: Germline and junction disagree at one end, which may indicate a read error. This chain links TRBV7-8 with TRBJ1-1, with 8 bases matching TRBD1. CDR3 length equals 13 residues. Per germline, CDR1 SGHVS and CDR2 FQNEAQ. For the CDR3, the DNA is TGTGCCAGCAGCTTAGCAAGTGGGACAGGTATCGTGTTT. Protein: CASSLASGTGIVF.

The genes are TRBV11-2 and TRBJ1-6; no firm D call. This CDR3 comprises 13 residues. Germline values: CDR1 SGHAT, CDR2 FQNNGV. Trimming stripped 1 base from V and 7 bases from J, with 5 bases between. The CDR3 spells CASSLVQNSPLHF. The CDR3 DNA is TGTGCCAGCAGCTTAGTCCAAAATTCACCCCTCCACTTT.

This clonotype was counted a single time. The CDR3 reads CASGQGGNTGELFF. In DNA, the CDR3 is TGCGCCAGCGGACAGGGGGGGAACACCGGGGAGCTGTTTTTT. V gene TRBV10-1 combines with J gene TRBJ2-2; 10 nucleotides line up with TRBD1. The CDR3 has 14 residues. In germline, CDR1 is WNHNN, CDR2 SYGVQD (reference sequence). V shed 8 bases and J 1 base; nucleotides not matched to a gene: 1.

CDR3 sequence: CASGLRQGVSGANVLTF. DNA for the CDR3: TGTGCTAGTGGTTTAAGGCAGGGGGTCTCTGGGGCCAACGTCCTGACTTTC. V and J are TRBV12-5 and TRBJ2-6; 7 bases agree with TRBD1. Germline V gene data show CDR1 as LGHNT and CDR2 as FRNRAP. V dropped 3 bases and J dropped 0; count of bases not matched to a gene: 5. The CDR3 loop spans 17 amino acids.

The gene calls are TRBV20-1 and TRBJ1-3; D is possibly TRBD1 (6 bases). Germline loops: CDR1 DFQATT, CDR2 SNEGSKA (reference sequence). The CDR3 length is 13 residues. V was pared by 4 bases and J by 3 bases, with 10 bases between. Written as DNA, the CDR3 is TGCAGTGCTAAAGGGACATTTGGAAACACCATATATTTT. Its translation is CSAKGTFGNTIYF.

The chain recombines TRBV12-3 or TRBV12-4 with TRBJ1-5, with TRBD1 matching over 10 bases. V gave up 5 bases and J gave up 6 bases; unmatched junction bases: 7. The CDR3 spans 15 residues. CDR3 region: CASSPGGQGSQPQHF. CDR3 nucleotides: TGTGCCAGCAGTCCTGGGGGACAGGGGTCTCAGCCCCAGCATTTT.

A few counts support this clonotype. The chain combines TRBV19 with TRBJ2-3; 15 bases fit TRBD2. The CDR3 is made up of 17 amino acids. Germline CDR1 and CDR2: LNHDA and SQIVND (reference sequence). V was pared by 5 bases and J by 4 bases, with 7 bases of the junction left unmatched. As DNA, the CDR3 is TGTGCCAGTAGTGCGCCGGGACTAGCGGGGGGAGCAGATACGCAGTATTTT. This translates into CASSAPGLAGGADTQYF.

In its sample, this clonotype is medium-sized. CDR3 nucleotides: TGTGCCAGCAGCTTAGTAACAGGGAGAAGCACAGATACGCAGTATTTT. This sequence encodes CASSLVTGRSTDTQYF. The chain uses TRBV7-8 and TRBJ2-3; tentative D call: TRBD1 (6 bases). V lost 1 base, J lost 0 bases, and 11 bases lay in between. The germline gives CDR1 SGHVS, CDR2 FQNEAQ. The CDR3 has 16 residues.

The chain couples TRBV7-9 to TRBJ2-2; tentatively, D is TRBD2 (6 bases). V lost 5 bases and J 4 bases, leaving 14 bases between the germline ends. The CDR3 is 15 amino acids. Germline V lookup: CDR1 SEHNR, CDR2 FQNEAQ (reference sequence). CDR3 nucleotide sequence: TGTGCCAGCAGCCTACACGGGGGTAGCACCGGGGAGCTGTTTTTT. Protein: CASSLHGGSTGELFF.

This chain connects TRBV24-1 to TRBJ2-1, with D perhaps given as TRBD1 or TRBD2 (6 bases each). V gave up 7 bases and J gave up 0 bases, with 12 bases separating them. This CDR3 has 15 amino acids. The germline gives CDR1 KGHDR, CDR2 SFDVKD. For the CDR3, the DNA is TGTGCCACCAGCGGGGGCTCCCGCTCCTACAATGAGCAGTTCTTC. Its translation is CATSGGSRSYNEQFF.

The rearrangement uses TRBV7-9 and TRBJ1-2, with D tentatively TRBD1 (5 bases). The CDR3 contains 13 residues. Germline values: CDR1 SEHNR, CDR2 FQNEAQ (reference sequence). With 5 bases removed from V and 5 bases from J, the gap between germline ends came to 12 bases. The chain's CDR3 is CASSLRGPYGYTF. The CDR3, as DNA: TGTGCCAGCAGCCTTCGGGGCCCGTATGGCTACACCTTC.

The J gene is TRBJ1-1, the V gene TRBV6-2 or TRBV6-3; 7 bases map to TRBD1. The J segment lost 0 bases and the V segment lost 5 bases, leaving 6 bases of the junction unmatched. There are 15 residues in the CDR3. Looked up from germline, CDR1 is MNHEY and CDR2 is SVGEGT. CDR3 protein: CASSRDRAMNTEAFF. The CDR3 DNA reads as TGTGCCAGCAGTCGGGACAGAGCTATGAACACTGAAGCTTTCTTT.

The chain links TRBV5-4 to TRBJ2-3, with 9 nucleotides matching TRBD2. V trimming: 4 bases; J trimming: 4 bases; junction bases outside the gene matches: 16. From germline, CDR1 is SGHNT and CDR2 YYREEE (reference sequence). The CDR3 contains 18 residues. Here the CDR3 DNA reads TGTGCCAGCAGCCAAGTGGTCAGCGGGGGGCTGCGGGCAGATACGCAGTATTTT. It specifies CASSQVVSGGLRADTQYF.

CDR3 sequence: CATSDPRARRQFF. The CDR3 DNA reads TGTGCCACCAGTGATCCCAGGGCCCGAAGGCAGTTCTTC. The rearrangement links TRBV24-1 to TRBJ2-1, with D perhaps matching TRBD1 (5 bases). From germline, CDR1 is KGHDR and CDR2 SFDVKD. V was clipped by 3 bases and J by 12 bases, with 14 bases between them. The CDR3 is 13 residues long.

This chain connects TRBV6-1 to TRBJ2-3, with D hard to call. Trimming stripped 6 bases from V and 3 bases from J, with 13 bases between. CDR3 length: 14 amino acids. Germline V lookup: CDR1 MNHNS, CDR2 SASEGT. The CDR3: CASRRRAATDTQYF. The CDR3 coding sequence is TGTGCCAGCAGACGACGGGCCGCAACAGATACGCAGTATTTT.

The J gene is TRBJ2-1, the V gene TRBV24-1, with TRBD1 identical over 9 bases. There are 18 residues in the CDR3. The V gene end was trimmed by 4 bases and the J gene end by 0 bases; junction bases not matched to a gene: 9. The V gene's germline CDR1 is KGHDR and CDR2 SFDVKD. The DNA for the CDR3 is TGTGCCACCAGTGACCCAGGGACAGGGTCTTCCTCCTACAATGAGCAGTTCTTC. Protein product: CATSDPGTGSSSYNEQFF.

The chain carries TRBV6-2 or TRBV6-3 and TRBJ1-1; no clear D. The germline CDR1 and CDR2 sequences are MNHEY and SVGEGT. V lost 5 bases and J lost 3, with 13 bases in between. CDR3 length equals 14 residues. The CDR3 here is CASSTNKAHTEAFF. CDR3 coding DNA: TGTGCCAGCAGTACGAACAAGGCGCACACTGAAGCTTTCTTT.

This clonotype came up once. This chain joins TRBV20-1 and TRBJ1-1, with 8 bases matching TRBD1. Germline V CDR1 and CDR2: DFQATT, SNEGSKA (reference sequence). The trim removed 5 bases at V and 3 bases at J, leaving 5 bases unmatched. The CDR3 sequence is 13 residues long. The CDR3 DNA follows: TGCAGTGCTGGGAACAGGGGGGACACTGAAGCTTTCTTT. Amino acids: CSAGNRGDTEAFF.